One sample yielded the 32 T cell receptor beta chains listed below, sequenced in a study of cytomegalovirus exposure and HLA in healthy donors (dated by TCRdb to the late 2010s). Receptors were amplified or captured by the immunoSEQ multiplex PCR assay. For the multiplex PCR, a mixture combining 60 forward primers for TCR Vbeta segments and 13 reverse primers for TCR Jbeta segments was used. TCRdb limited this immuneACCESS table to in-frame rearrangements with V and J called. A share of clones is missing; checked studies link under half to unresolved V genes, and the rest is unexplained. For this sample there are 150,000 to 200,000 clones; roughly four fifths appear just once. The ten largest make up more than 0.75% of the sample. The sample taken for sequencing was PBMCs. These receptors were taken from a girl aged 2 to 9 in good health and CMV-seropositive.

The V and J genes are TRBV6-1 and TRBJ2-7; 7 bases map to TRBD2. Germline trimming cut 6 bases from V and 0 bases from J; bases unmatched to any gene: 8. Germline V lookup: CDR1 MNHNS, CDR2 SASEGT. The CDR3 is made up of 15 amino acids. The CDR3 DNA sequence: TGTGCCAGCAGCCCTATGGGGGGGGGCTCCTACGAGCAGTACTTC. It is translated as CASSPMGGGSYEQYF.

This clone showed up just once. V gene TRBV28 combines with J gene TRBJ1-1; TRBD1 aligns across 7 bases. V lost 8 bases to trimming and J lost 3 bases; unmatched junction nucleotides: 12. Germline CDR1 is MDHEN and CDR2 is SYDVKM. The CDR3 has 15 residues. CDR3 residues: CASGKTGVSHTEAFF. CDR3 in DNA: TGTGCCAGCGGAAAAACAGGGGTTTCGCACACTGAAGCTTTCTTT. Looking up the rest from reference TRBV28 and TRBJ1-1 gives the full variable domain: DVKVTQSSRYLVKRTGEKVFLECVQDMDHENMFWYRQDPGLGLRLIYFSYDVKMKEKGDIPEGYSVSREKKERFSLILESASTNQTSMYLCASGKTGVSHTEAFFGQGTRLTVV.

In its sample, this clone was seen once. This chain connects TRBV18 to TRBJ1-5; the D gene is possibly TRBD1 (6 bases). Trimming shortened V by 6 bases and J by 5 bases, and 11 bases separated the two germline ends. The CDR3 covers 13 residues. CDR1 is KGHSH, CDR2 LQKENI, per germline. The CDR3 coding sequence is TGTGCCAGCTCTGTGTCAGGGGATCAGCCCCAGCATTTT. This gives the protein CASSVSGDQPQHF.

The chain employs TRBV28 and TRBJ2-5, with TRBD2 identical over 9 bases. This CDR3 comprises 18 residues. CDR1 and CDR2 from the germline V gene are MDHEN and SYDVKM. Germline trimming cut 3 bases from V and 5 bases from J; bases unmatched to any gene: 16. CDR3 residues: CASSLRGLVAGVWETQYF. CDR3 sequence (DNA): TGTGCCAGCAGTTTGCGTGGTTTAGTAGCGGGAGTCTGGGAGACCCAGTACTTC. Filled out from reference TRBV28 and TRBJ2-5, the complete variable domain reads DVKVTQSSRYLVKRTGEKVFLECVQDMDHENMFWYRQDPGLGLRLIYFSYDVKMKEKGDIPEGYSVSREKKERFSLILESASTNQTSMYLCASSLRGLVAGVWETQYFGPGTRLLVL.

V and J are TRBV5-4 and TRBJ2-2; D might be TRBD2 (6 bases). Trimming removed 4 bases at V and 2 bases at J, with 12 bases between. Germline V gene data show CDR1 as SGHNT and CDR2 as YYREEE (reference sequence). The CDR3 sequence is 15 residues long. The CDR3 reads CASSPGLPNTGELFF. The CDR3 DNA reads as TGTGCCAGCAGCCCGGGACTTCCAAACACCGGGGAGCTGTTTTTT.

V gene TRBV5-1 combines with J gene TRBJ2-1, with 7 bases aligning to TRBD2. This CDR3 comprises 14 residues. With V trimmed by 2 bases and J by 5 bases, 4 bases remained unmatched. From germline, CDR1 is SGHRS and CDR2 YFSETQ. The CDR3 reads CASSFSSGHNEQFF. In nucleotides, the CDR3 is TGCGCCAGCAGCTTTTCTAGCGGCCACAATGAGCAGTTCTTC.

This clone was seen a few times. The CDR3 sequence: CSVVEEDNEQFF. CDR3 DNA sequence: TGCAGCGTTGTTGAGGAGGACAATGAGCAGTTCTTC. V is TRBV29-1 and J is TRBJ2-1; D perhaps matches TRBD2 (5 bases). The CDR3 totals 12 residues. The germline CDR1 and CDR2 sequences are SQVTM and ANQGSEA. Deletions cut 4 bases from V and 5 bases from J, with 9 bases between.

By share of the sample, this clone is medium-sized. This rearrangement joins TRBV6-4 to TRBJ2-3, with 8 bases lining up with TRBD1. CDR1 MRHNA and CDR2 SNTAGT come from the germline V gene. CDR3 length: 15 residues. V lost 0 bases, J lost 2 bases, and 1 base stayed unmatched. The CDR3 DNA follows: TGTGCCAGCAGTGACTCGACAGGGGACACAGATACGCAGTATTTT. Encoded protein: CASSDSTGDTDTQYF.

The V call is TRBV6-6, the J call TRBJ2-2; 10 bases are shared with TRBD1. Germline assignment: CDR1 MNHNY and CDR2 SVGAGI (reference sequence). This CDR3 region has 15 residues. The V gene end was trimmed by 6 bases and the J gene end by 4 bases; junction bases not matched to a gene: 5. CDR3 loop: CASRTTGGVTGELFF. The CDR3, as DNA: TGTGCCAGCAGGACGACAGGGGGCGTCACCGGGGAGCTGTTTTTT.

The CDR3 reads CASRSTGELFF. The CDR3 DNA reads as TGTGCCAGCCGGAGCACCGGGGAGCTGTTTTTT. The V gene is TRBV28, the J gene TRBJ2-2; D gene uncertain. The CDR3 has 11 residues. Germline CDR1 reads MDHEN; CDR2 reads SYDVKM. With 8 bases removed from V and 4 bases from J, the gap between germline ends came to 5 bases.

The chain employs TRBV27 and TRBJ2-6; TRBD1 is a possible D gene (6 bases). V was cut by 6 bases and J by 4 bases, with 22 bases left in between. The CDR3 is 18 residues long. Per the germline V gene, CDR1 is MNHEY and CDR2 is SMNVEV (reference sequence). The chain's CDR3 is CASRGVRDNPLGANVLTF. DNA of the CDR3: TGTGCCAGCAGGGGAGTCCGGGACAATCCCCTGGGGGCCAACGTCCTGACTTTC.

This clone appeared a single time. The chain's CDR3 is CASSEQRDSTWGFF. CDR3 sequence (DNA): TGTGCCAGCAGTGAACAGCGGGATTCTACCTGGGGGTTCTTC. The rearrangement links TRBV2 to TRBJ2-1; 7 bases align to TRBD2. The germline gives CDR1 SNHLY, CDR2 FYNNEI. CDR3 length: 14 residues. V gave up 2 bases and J gave up 15 bases; unmatched junction bases: 13. Supplemented by reference TRBV2 and TRBJ2-1, the full variable domain reads EPEVTQTPSHQVTQMGQEVILRCVPISNHLYFYWYRQILGQKVEFLVSFYNNEISEKSEIFDDQFSVERPDGSNFTLKIRSTKLEDSAMYFCASSEQRDSTWGFFGPGTRLTVL.

The CDR3 DNA reads as TGTGCCAGCAGCCCCGGGACTCTCCATCAGCCCCAGCATTTT. This codes for CASSPGTLHQPQHF. The chain joins TRBV27 to TRBJ1-5; possibly TRBD1 for D (5 bases). CDR1 is MNHEY, CDR2 SMNVEV, per germline (reference sequence). V was trimmed by 6 bases and J by 5 bases, leaving 14 bases between them. The CDR3 is 14 residues long.

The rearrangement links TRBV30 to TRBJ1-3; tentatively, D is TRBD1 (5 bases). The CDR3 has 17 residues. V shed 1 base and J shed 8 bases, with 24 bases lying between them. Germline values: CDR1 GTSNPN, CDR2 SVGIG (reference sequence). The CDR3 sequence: CAWSGVGRDWDGYTIYF. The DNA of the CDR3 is TGTGCCTGGAGTGGGGTCGGGAGGGATTGGGACGGGTACACCATATATTTT.

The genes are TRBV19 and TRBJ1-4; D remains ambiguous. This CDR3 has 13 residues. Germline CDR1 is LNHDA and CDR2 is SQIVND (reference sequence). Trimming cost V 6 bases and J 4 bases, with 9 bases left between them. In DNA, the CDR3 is TGTGCCAGTAGGGGAGCGAATAATGAAAAACTGTTTTTT. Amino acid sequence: CASRGANNEKLFF.

The CDR3 region has the DNA TGTGCCAGCAGCCCATTGACAGATTACAATGAGCAGTTCTTC. The encoded protein is CASSPLTDYNEQFF. The V call is TRBV9, the J call TRBJ2-1; D possibly corresponds to TRBD1 (5 bases). The CDR3 is made up of 14 amino acids. V was clipped by 4 bases and J by 4 bases, with 12 bases between them. Germline-derived CDR1 and CDR2 are SGDLS and YYNGEE.

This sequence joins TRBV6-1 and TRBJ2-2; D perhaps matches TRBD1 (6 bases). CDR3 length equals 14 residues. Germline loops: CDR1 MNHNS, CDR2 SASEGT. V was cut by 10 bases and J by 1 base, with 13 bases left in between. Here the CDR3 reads CATVTGLNTGELFF. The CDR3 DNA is TGTGCCACCGTGACAGGATTGAACACCGGGGAGCTGTTTTTT.

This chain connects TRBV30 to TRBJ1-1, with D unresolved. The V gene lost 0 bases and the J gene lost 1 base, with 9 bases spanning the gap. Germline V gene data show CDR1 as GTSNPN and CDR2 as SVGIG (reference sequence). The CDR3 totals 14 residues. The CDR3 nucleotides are TGTGCCTGGAGTGTACTGGCAGGGAACACTGAAGCTTTCTTT. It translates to CAWSVLAGNTEAFF.

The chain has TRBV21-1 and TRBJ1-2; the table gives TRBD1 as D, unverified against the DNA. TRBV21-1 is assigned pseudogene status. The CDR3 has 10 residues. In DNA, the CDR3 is TGTGCCACCGTGGCCCGTGGCTACACCTTC. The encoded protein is CATVARGYTF.

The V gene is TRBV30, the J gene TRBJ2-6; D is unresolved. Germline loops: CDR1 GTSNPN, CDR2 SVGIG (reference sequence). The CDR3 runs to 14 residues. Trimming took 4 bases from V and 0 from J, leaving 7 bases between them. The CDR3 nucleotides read TGTGCCTGGACATTGAGCTCTGGGGCCAACGTCCTGACTTTC. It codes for CAWTLSSGANVLTF.

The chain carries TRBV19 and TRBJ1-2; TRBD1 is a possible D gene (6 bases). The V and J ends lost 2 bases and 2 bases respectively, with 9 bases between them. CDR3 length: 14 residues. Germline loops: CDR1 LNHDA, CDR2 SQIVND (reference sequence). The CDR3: CASSIQGINYGYTF. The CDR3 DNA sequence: TGTGCCAGTAGTATACAGGGGATCAACTATGGCTACACCTTC.

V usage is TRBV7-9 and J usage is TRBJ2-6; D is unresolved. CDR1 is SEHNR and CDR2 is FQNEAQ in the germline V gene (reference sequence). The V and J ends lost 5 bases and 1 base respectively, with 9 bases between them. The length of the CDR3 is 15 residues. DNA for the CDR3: TGTGCCAGCAGCGATCGAGAGTCTGGGGCCAACGTCCTGACTTTC. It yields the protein CASSDRESGANVLTF. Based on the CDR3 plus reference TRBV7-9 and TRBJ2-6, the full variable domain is DTGVSQNPRHKITKRGQNVTFRCDPISEHNRLYWYRQTLGQGPEFLTYFQNEAQLEKSRLLSDRFSAERPKGSFSTLEIQRTEQGDSAMYLCASSDRESGANVLTFGAGSRLTVL.

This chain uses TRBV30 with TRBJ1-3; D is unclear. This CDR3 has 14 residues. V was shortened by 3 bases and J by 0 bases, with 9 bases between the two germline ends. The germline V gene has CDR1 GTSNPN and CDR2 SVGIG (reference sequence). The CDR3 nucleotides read TGTGCCTGGAGAATTGGCAGCTCTGGAAACACCATATATTTT. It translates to CAWRIGSSGNTIYF. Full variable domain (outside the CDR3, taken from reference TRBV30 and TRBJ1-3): SQTIHQWPATLVQPVGSPLSLECTVEGTSNPNLYWYRQAAGRGLQLLFYSVGIGQISSEVPQNLSASRPQDRQFILSSKKLLLSDSGFYLCAWRIGSSGNTIYFGEGSWLTVV.

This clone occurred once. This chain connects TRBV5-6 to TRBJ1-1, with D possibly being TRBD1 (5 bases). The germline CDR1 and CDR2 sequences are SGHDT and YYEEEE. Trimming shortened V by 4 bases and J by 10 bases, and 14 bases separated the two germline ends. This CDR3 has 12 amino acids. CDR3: CASSGGGRRAFF. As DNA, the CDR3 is TGTGCCAGCAGCGGGGGGGGAAGGAGAGCTTTCTTT.

In DNA form, the CDR3 reads TGCAGCGTCCCTAGGGGCGTGGCCACCGGGGAGCTGTTTTTT. The encoded protein is CSVPRGVATGELFF. The chain links TRBV29-1 to TRBJ2-2; a weak D match, TRBD1 (5 bases). The CDR3 extends over 14 amino acids. Between the trimmed V and J ends, which lost 6 bases and 4 bases, there was a span of 15 bases. Looked up from germline, CDR1 is SQVTM and CDR2 is ANQGSEA.

The CDR3 loop is CATSRVWGRSYQPQHF. DNA for the CDR3: TGTGCCACCAGCAGAGTCTGGGGCCGCTCCTATCAGCCCCAGCATTTT. The V and J genes are TRBV15 and TRBJ1-5; tentatively, D is TRBD1 (5 bases). This CDR3 comprises 16 residues. The germline CDR1 and CDR2 sequences are LNHNV and YYDKDF (reference sequence). Trimming stripped 1 base from V and 5 bases from J, with 15 bases between. The variable domain in full, with the rest retrieved from reference TRBV15 and TRBJ1-5, is DAMVIQNPRYQVTQFGKPVTLSCSQTLNHNVMYWYQQKSSQAPKLLFHYYDKDFNNEADTPDNFQSRRPNTSFCFLDIRSPGLGDTAMYLCATSRVWGRSYQPQHFGDGTRLSIL.

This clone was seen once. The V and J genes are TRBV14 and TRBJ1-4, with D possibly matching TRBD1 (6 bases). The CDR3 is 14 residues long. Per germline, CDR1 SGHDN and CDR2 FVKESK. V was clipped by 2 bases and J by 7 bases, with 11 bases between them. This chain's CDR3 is CASSQRGAGEKLFF. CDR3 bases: TGTGCCAGCAGCCAACGGGGGGCCGGTGAAAAACTGTTTTTT.

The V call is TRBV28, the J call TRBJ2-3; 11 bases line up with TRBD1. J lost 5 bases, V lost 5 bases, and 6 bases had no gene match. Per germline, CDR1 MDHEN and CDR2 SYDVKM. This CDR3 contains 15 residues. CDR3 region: CASSLGQGAGDTQYF. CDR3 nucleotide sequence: TGTGCCAGCAGTCTTGGACAGGGGGCTGGAGATACGCAGTATTTT. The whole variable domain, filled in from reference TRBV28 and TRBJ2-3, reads DVKVTQSSRYLVKRTGEKVFLECVQDMDHENMFWYRQDPGLGLRLIYFSYDVKMKEKGDIPEGYSVSREKKERFSLILESASTNQTSMYLCASSLGQGAGDTQYFGPGTRLTVL.

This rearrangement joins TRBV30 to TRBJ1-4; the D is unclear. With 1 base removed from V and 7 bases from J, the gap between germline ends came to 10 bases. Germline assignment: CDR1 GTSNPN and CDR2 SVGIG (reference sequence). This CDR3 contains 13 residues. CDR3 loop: CAWSDGVFEKLFF. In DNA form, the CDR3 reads TGTGCCTGGAGTGACGGAGTGTTTGAAAAACTGTTTTTT.

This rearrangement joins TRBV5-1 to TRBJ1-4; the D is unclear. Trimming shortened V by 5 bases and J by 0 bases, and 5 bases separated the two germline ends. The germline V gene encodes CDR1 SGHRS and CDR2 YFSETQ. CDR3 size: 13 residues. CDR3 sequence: CASRYATNEKLFF. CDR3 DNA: TGCGCCAGCAGATATGCAACTAATGAAAAACTGTTTTTT. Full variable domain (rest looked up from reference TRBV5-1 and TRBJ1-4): KAGVTQTPRYLIKTRGQQVTLSCSPISGHRSVSWYQQTPGQGLQFLFEYFSETQRNKGNFPGRFSGRQFSNSRSEMNVSTLELGDSALYLCASRYATNEKLFFGSGTQLSVL.

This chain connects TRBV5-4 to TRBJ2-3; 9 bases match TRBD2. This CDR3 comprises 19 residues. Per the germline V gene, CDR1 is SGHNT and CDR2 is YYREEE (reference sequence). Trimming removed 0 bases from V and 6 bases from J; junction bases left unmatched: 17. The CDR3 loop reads CASSLGIWSSGGTRDTQYF. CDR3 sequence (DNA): TGTGCCAGCAGCTTGGGAATCTGGTCCAGCGGGGGGACGAGGGATACGCAGTATTTT.

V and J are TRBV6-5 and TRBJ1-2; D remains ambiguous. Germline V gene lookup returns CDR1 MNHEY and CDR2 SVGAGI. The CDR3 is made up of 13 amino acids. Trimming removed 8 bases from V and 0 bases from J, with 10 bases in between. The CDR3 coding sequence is TGTGCCAGCGGTAGGACTACTAACTATGGCTACACCTTC. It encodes CASGRTTNYGYTF.